The rows below give T cell receptor beta chains drawn from one sample of a study of blood T cell repertoires in COVID-19. Produced via immunoSEQ multiplex PCR; TCRdb's table is partial and in-frame only. The sample carries roughly 76,000 clones, roughly 90% recorded once. Sequenced: peripheral blood. Receptors were obtained from a man aged 45-65 years with acute or convalescent COVID-19. Each CDR3 is given with its conserved first and last residue. Size is omitted from some rows. Given values are once, few, many or a class for expanded clones.

clone_size	v_call	cdr3_aa
-	TRBV6-1	CASSEQGTDTQYF
-	TRBV28	CASSFRLAGGRGYNEQFF
-	TRBV7-2	CASSLTFSRGVYAEAFF
-	TRBV27	CASSWTSGSYEQYF
-	TRBV5-1	CASSLEASHKNIQYF
-	TRBV29-1	CSVEGSRDRGFNYGYTF
-	TRBV5-8	CASSGAGASYNEQFF
medium-sized	TRBV3-1/TRBV3-2	CASSPGNIQGGEQYF
-	TRBV30	CAWTDGVWGENTEAFF
-	TRBV7-2	CASSLAAGYNQPQHF
-	TRBV9	CASSVGTDYNSPLHF
-	TRBV9	CASSTTGNSPLHF
-	TRBV18	CASSPTRPGRGNTGELFF
-	TRBV7-3	CASIQPRPQHF
-	TRBV6-1	CASSLSNEQFF